A single sample gave rise to the 23 T cell receptor beta chains below, sequenced in a study of blood T cell repertoires in COVID-19. Some clones are missing from TCRdb's copy, which holds only in-frame ones; the method was immunoSEQ multiplex PCR. Here the sample spans approximately 310,000 clones, roughly nine tenths being singletons. Sequencing was performed on PBMCs or T cells enriched from blood (not recorded which). These receptors all come from a man in his 60s who had recovered from COVID-19.

V usage is TRBV18 and J usage is TRBJ1-1; D might be TRBD1 (6 bases). The ends were cut back, 2 bases at V and 3 bases at J, with 13 bases in the middle. The CDR3 contains 15 residues. CDR1 and CDR2 (germline): KGHSH, LQKENI. DNA of the CDR3: TGTGCCAGCTCACCATCGGGGGGCGACGACACTGAAGCTTTCTTT. Translated, it gives CASSPSGGDDTEAFF.

The gene calls are TRBV5-1 and TRBJ2-1, with TRBD2 matching over 13 bases. V dropped 4 bases and J dropped 9; count of bases not matched to a gene: 4. Germline lookup yields CDR1 SGHRS and CDR2 YFSETQ. This CDR3 is built from 14 residues. CDR3 protein: CASSHGLAGAEQFF. The CDR3 DNA sequence: TGCGCCAGCAGCCACGGACTAGCGGGAGCTGAGCAGTTCTTC.

This chain links TRBV24-1 with TRBJ2-3; 8 bases are shared with TRBD1. Germline V gives CDR1 KGHDR, CDR2 SFDVKD. The CDR3 sequence is 16 residues long. With V trimmed by 3 bases and J by 2 bases, 6 bases remained unmatched. The CDR3 here is CATSDRTGLNTDTQYF. The DNA of the CDR3 is TGTGCCACCAGTGATCGGACAGGGCTAAACACAGATACGCAGTATTTT.

The chain has TRBV4-2 and TRBJ1-5, with D tentatively TRBD1 (5 bases). V lost 1 base and J 0 bases, leaving 16 bases between the germline ends. There are 18 residues in the CDR3. Germline-derived CDR1 and CDR2 are LGHNA and YNFKEQ. The CDR3 sequence: CASSQGGQGLYSNQPQHF. CDR3 coding DNA: TGTGCCAGCAGCCAAGGAGGGCAGGGACTGTATAGCAATCAGCCCCAGCATTTT.

The chain combines TRBV7-2 with TRBJ2-2; maybe TRBD1 (6 bases). Germline loops: CDR1 SGHTA, CDR2 FQGNSA. Trimming removed 5 bases at V and 7 bases at J, with 20 bases between. The CDR3 extends over 16 amino acids. The CDR3 is CASSAVAPRGNGELFF. CDR3 DNA: TGTGCCAGCAGCGCGGTTGCTCCGAGGGGGAACGGGGAGCTGTTTTTT.

The V call is TRBV7-2, the J call TRBJ2-5, with 7 positions matching TRBD2. Germline V gene data show CDR1 as SGHTA and CDR2 as FQGNSA. Trimming at V came to 5 bases and at J to 5 bases, leaving 14 bases not matched to a gene. This CDR3 contains 16 residues. CDR3: CASSPRVVPRGETQYF. In DNA form, the CDR3 reads TGTGCCAGCAGCCCCCGAGTAGTTCCGCGGGGGGAGACCCAGTACTTC.

The chain links TRBV24-1 to TRBJ1-2, with TRBD1 identical over 7 bases. After removal of 5 bases from V and 7 bases from J, the junction contained 12 bases not matched to a gene. The CDR3 length is 15 residues. Germline V gives CDR1 KGHDR, CDR2 SFDVKD. In DNA, the CDR3 is TGTGCCACCAGTGCTCGGGACAGCTTATTCTTTGGCTACACCTTC. Residues: CATSARDSLFFGYTF.

V usage is TRBV2 and J usage is TRBJ2-3; 7 nucleotides align to TRBD1. V lost 6 bases to trimming and J lost 2 bases; unmatched junction nucleotides: 5. Germline-derived CDR1 and CDR2 are SNHLY and FYNNEI. This CDR3 spans 14 amino acids. This CDR3 is CASRGQVYTDTQYF. In DNA, the CDR3 is TGTGCCAGCAGAGGACAGGTATACACAGATACGCAGTATTTT.

This rearrangement joins TRBV29-1 to TRBJ1-5; 9 nucleotides line up with TRBD1. Trimming cost V 4 bases and J 9 bases; bases outside gene matches: 7. CDR1 is SQVTM, CDR2 ANQGSEA, per germline. The CDR3 is made up of 13 amino acids. CDR3 DNA sequence: TGCAGCGTTGGGGACAGGGTCAAAGGGCCCCAGCATTTT. It encodes CSVGDRVKGPQHF.

The chain is built from TRBV6-6 and TRBJ2-2; TRBD2 matches at 7 bases. This CDR3 contains 14 residues. CDR1 is MNHNY and CDR2 is SVGAGI in the germline V gene (reference sequence). With 6 bases clipped from V and 1 base from J, the junction kept 2 bases outside the gene matches. Here the CDR3 DNA reads TGTGCCAGCAGGGCGGGGGAGAACACCGGGGAGCTGTTTTTT. Translation gives CASRAGENTGELFF.

This clone has a handful of counts. The chain joins TRBV6-5 to TRBJ2-1, with 9 bases that match TRBD2. The CDR3 extends over 14 amino acids. Germline values: CDR1 MNHEY, CDR2 SVGAGI. The junction had 11 bases not matched to a gene; V was cut back by 2 bases and J by 15 bases. The CDR3 nucleotides are TGTGCCAGCAGTTACCTGATAGCGGGAGCGGTGTGGTTCTTC. It yields the protein CASSYLIAGAVWFF.

This chain connects TRBV19 to TRBJ2-1; 11 nucleotides agree with TRBD1. V was pared by 2 bases and J by 4 bases, with 10 bases of the junction left unmatched. Germline V gives CDR1 LNHDA, CDR2 SQIVND (reference sequence). The CDR3 runs 18 residues. The CDR3 loop is CASSIQTWTGGLYNEQFF. The CDR3 DNA reads as TGTGCCAGTAGTATACAAACTTGGACAGGGGGCCTATACAATGAGCAGTTCTTC.

The chain recombines TRBV5-1 with TRBJ1-1; no firm D call. The germline CDR1 and CDR2 sequences are SGHRS and YFSETQ. The V and J ends lost 2 bases and 1 base respectively, with 6 bases between them. The CDR3 extends over 13 amino acids. The DNA for the CDR3 is TGCGCCAGCAGCTTACAGACGAACACTGAAGCTTTCTTT. This sequence encodes CASSLQTNTEAFF.

This clone was counted a few times. This specimen includes other DNA sequences encoding the same CDR3. CDR3 region: CASSQANRGGQPQHF. CDR3 sequence (DNA): TGTGCCAGCAGCCAAGCGAACAGGGGAGGTCAGCCCCAGCATTTT. This chain connects TRBV4-2 to TRBJ1-5; 7 bases fit TRBD1. Germline CDR1 reads LGHNA; CDR2 reads YNFKEQ. Unmatched junction bases numbered 6, after V lost 1 base and J lost 6 bases. CDR3 size: 15 residues.

The chain couples TRBV29-1 to TRBJ2-3; D call uncertain. Germline V lookup: CDR1 SQVTM, CDR2 ANQGSEA. Deletions cut 3 bases from V and 1 base from J, with 5 bases between. This CDR3 comprises 12 residues. CDR3 sequence: CSVDQGTDTQYF. The CDR3, as DNA: TGCAGCGTTGATCAGGGCACAGATACGCAGTATTTT.

The chain carries TRBV5-1 and TRBJ2-1; 13 bases are a match to TRBD2. V shed 4 bases and J 5 bases; nucleotides not matched to a gene: 6. The CDR3 covers 16 residues. Germline-derived CDR1 and CDR2 are SGHRS and YFSETQ. As DNA, the CDR3 is TGCGCCAGCAGCATGATACTAGCGGGAGGGAACAATGAGCAGTTCTTC. It codes for CASSMILAGGNNEQFF.

Here the CDR3 reads CASSSTGLVNTEAFF. In nucleotides, the CDR3 is TGTGCCAGCAGTTCGACAGGATTGGTGAACACTGAAGCTTTCTTT. V is TRBV7-2 and J is TRBJ1-1; perhaps TRBD1 as D (6 bases). Deletions cut 6 bases from V and 0 bases from J, with 14 bases between. This CDR3 region has 15 residues. Germline-derived CDR1 and CDR2 are SGHTA and FQGNSA.

The gene calls are TRBV28 and TRBJ2-7; 12 bases match TRBD2. After removal of 5 bases from V and 2 bases from J, the junction contained 4 bases not matched to a gene. There are 15 residues in the CDR3. Germline V lookup: CDR1 MDHEN, CDR2 SYDVKM. The DNA of the CDR3 is TGTGCCAGCAGTCCGACTAGCGGGAGTCCCTACGAGCAGTACTTC. Its protein product is CASSPTSGSPYEQYF.

The CDR3 DNA follows: TGTGCCAGCAGTTACAGACTAGCGGGAGGAACCAATGAGCAGTTCTTC. It specifies CASSYRLAGGTNEQFF. The chain links TRBV6-5 to TRBJ2-1, with 13 nucleotides matching TRBD2. The CDR3 is 16 amino acids. Germline-derived CDR1 and CDR2 are MNHEY and SVGAGI. After removal of 2 bases from V and 6 bases from J, the junction contained 4 bases not matched to a gene.

The rearrangement joins TRBV5-6 to TRBJ2-5, with D possibly TRBD2 on 5 matching bases. CDR3 length: 16 residues. Germline CDR1 SGHDT, CDR2 YYEEEE. V gave up 9 bases and J gave up 2 bases, with 23 bases separating them. The CDR3 here is CATKTGIPNQQETQYF. The CDR3 DNA is TGTGCCACCAAGACGGGGATCCCGAACCAGCAAGAGACCCAGTACTTC.

This chain uses TRBV19 with TRBJ2-3; TRBD1 matches 10 bases. This CDR3 has 14 residues. Germline assignment: CDR1 LNHDA and CDR2 SQIVND (reference sequence). J lost 3 bases, V lost 7 bases, and 4 bases had no gene match. In DNA, the CDR3 is TGTGCCAGTACGACAGGGGGCCGTACAGATACGCAGTATTTT. It specifies CASTTGGRTDTQYF.

V gene TRBV28 combines with J gene TRBJ1-2; 8 nucleotides line up with TRBD1. The CDR3 totals 17 residues. The germline V gene has CDR1 MDHEN and CDR2 SYDVKM. V lost 3 bases to trimming and J lost 4 bases; unmatched junction nucleotides: 13. The CDR3: CASSFLGTGGRTYGYTF. The CDR3 coding sequence is TGTGCCAGCAGTTTCCTCGGAACAGGGGGAAGAACCTATGGCTACACCTTC.

The V and J genes are TRBV6-5 and TRBJ1-6; D is unclear. The CDR3 has 16 amino acids. Germline CDR1 and CDR2: MNHEY and SVGAGI. V shed 0 bases and J shed 10 bases, with 16 bases lying between them. The DNA of the CDR3 is TGTGCCAGCAGTTACTCGAGTCGTGCAGGCCCATCACCCCTCCACTTT. Translation: CASSYSSRAGPSPLHF.